The rows below give T cell receptor beta chains drawn from one sample of a study of CD4 T cells in relation to SARS-CoV-2 and coronaviruses. Sequencing used immunoSEQ multiplex PCR; TCRdb keeps in-frame clones, though not all of them. The sample contains about 23,000 clones, about 73% of which appear only once. Their antigens are not known. Sequenced material: CD4+ T cells from PBMCs, cultured in vitro. The receptor set was obtained from a human donor in good health. Each CDR3 is given with its conserved first and last residue. Each record gives: D gene, clone size, J gene, V gene, CDR3 DNA, CDR3 protein. D genes are given only for firm matches. Where a row states a size, it is once, few, many or the class of an expanded clone; other rows omit it.

d_gene: NA; abundance: few; j_gene: TRBJ2-3; v_gene: TRBV5-4; CDR3nt: TGTGCCAGCAGCTTGTCGTATAGCACAGATACGCAGTATTTT; CDR3aa: CASSLSYSTDTQYF
d_gene: TRBD2; abundance: NA; j_gene: TRBJ2-1; v_gene: TRBV25-1; CDR3nt: TGTGCCAGCAACCCGGGACTAGCGGGAACCAATGAGCAGTTCTTC; CDR3aa: CASNPGLAGTNEQFF
d_gene: TRBD1; abundance: NA; j_gene: TRBJ2-6; v_gene: TRBV5-1; CDR3nt: TGCGCCAGCAGCTTGCTAACATTGGACAGGCTTAGTGGGGCCAACGTCCTGACTTTC; CDR3aa: CASSLLTLDRLSGANVLTF
d_gene: NA; abundance: NA; j_gene: TRBJ2-7; v_gene: TRBV11-1; CDR3nt: TGTGCCAGCAGCTTAGCCGGGACCCTGCCCTACGAGCAGTACTTC; CDR3aa: CASSLAGTLPYEQYF
d_gene: NA; abundance: once; j_gene: TRBJ1-3; v_gene: TRBV7-8; CDR3nt: TGTGCCAGCAGCGTTATCGACAGCCTCCACTCTGGAAACACCATATATTTT; CDR3aa: CASSVIDSLHSGNTIYF
d_gene: NA; abundance: NA; j_gene: TRBJ1-2; v_gene: TRBV2; CDR3nt: TGTGCCAGCGGGTCGGGAGGCTATGGCTACACCTTC; CDR3aa: CASGSGGYGYTF
d_gene: NA; abundance: NA; j_gene: TRBJ2-5; v_gene: TRBV6-1; CDR3nt: TGTGCCAGCAGTGAAGCCGGGTCAGTAGGAGAGACCCAGTACTTC; CDR3aa: CASSEAGSVGETQYF
d_gene: TRBD1; abundance: NA; j_gene: TRBJ1-3; v_gene: TRBV2; CDR3nt: TGTGCCAGCAGTCCACGGACAGGGGCTGGAAACACCATATATTTT; CDR3aa: CASSPRTGAGNTIYF
d_gene: NA; abundance: NA; j_gene: TRBJ2-5; v_gene: TRBV9; CDR3nt: TGTGCCAGCAGCCCACGACAGGGAGGGGAGACCCAGTACTTC; CDR3aa: CASSPRQGGETQYF
d_gene: NA; abundance: NA; j_gene: TRBJ2-6; v_gene: TRBV7-8; CDR3nt: TGTGCCAGCAGTAAGTCCGGGGGCACTGGGGCCAACGTCCTGACTTTC; CDR3aa: CASSKSGGTGANVLTF
d_gene: NA; abundance: NA; j_gene: TRBJ1-1; v_gene: TRBV5-1; CDR3nt: TGCGCCAGCAGCCCCACAGGGAACACTGAAGCTTTCTTT; CDR3aa: CASSPTGNTEAFF
d_gene: TRBD1; abundance: few; j_gene: TRBJ2-5; v_gene: TRBV6-5; CDR3nt: TGTGCCAGCAGTTACAGAGGTGGGGACAGAGAGACCCAGTACTTC; CDR3aa: CASSYRGGDRETQYF
d_gene: NA; abundance: NA; j_gene: TRBJ1-3; v_gene: TRBV5-1; CDR3nt: TGCGCCAGCAGCTTGGAAGGTCTTAGCTCTGGAAACACCATATATTTT; CDR3aa: CASSLEGLSSGNTIYF
d_gene: NA; abundance: NA; j_gene: TRBJ2-1; v_gene: TRBV4-1; CDR3nt: TGCGCCAGCAGCCTGCCGACAGAATGGAATGAGCAGTTCTTC; CDR3aa: CASSLPTEWNEQFF
d_gene: TRBD1; abundance: NA; j_gene: TRBJ2-3; v_gene: TRBV5-1; CDR3nt: TGCGCCAGCGGTACAGGGGGCGCAGATACGCAGTATTTT; CDR3aa: CASGTGGADTQYF
d_gene: NA; abundance: once; j_gene: TRBJ1-5; v_gene: TRBV11-2; CDR3nt: TGTGCCAGCAGCTTACAAGCGGATCAGCCCCAGCATTTT; CDR3aa: CASSLQADQPQHF
d_gene: NA; abundance: medium-sized; j_gene: TRBJ1-1; v_gene: TRBV18; CDR3nt: TGTGCCAGCTCACCACCAGTCCCACATGTAGAGGGCGAGATGAACACTGAAGCTTTCTTT; CDR3aa: CASSPPVPHVEGEMNTEAFF
d_gene: TRBD2; abundance: NA; j_gene: TRBJ2-1; v_gene: TRBV6-4; CDR3nt: TGTGCCAGCAGTGACTCGACTAGCGGGAGCAATGAGCAGTTCTTC; CDR3aa: CASSDSTSGSNEQFF
d_gene: NA; abundance: NA; j_gene: TRBJ2-1; v_gene: TRBV11-2; CDR3nt: TGTGCCAGCATCCCGTCGGGGCAGGGGGGATACAATGAGCAGTTCTTC; CDR3aa: CASIPSGQGGYNEQFF
d_gene: NA; abundance: NA; j_gene: TRBJ1-3; v_gene: TRBV30; CDR3nt: TGTGCCTGGAGTGGTGTAGGGGGTAGCCGGTCTGGAAACACCATATATTTT; CDR3aa: CAWSGVGGSRSGNTIYF
d_gene: NA; abundance: NA; j_gene: TRBJ2-5; v_gene: TRBV30; CDR3nt: TGTGCCTGGAGTAATCGTCTCGAGACCCAGTACTTC; CDR3aa: CAWSNRLETQYF
d_gene: NA; abundance: NA; j_gene: TRBJ1-5; v_gene: TRBV30; CDR3nt: TGTGCTGCAAGTATACAGGGCGGTCAGCCCCAGCATTTT; CDR3aa: CAASIQGGQPQHF
d_gene: NA; abundance: NA; j_gene: TRBJ1-1; v_gene: TRBV6-2/TRBV6-3; CDR3nt: TGTGCCAGCAGTTACTCGAGAACGAAGAACATGAACACTGAAGCTTTCTTT; CDR3aa: CASSYSRTKNMNTEAFF